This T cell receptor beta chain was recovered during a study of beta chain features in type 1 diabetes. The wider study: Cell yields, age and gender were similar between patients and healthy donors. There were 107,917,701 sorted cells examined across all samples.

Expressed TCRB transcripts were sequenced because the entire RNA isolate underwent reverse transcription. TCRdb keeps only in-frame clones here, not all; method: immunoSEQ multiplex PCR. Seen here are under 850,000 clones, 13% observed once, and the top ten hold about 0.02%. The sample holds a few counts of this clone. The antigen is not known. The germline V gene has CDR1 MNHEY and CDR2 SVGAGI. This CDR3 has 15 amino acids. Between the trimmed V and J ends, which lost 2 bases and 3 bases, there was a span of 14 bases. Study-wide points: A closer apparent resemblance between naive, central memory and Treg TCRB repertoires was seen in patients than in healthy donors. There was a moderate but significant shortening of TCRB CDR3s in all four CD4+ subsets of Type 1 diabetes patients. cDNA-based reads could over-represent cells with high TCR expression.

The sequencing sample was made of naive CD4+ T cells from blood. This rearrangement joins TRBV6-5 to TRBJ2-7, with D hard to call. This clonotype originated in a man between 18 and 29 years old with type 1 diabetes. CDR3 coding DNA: TGTGCCAGCAGTTACGAGGCCCCCTGGGGCTACGAGCAGTACTTC. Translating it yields CASSYEAPWGYEQYF.